This T cell receptor (beta chain) was documented in a study of T cell repertoires in cytomegalovirus infection. Study background: Both recently identified HLA-C-restricted and well-studied HLA-B-restricted CMV epitopes were used in the study. CMV infection together with matching HLA type was indicated by public TCR beta signatures. General study results and limits: There were HLA-C-restricted CMV-specific TCR beta clonotypes dominating the ex vivo response.

CDR3 length equals 14 residues. CDR1 is SGHTA, CDR2 FQGNSA, per germline. The V end was cut by 7 bases, the J end by 5 bases, with 17 bases between. TCRdb processed the reads anew with MiXCR; each CDR3 protein has one entry. This sample has 70,000 to 85,000 distinct CDR3 sequences, with roughly 40% found just once. This clonotype was seen more than once but under ten times. The target antigen is unknown. Sequenced material: CD8+ T cells from cultured PBMCs, taken from culture after CMV antigen stimulation. This clonotype was sampled from a human donor in good health (CMV status not recorded). Some clones in this sample may be carry-over from other donors' samples. The genes are TRBV7-2 and TRBJ2-5; D is perhaps TRBD1 (7 bases). This chain's CDR3 is CASKGGGASETQYF. The CDR3 bases are TGTGCCAGCAAAGGAGGGGGCGCGTCGGAGACCCAGTACTTC.